Below, one T cell receptor beta chain is given with its context. What antigen it recognizes has not been identified. No clone much larger than this one lies a single base away; base qualities are absent. This entry comes from a study of blood T cell repertoires in COVID-19 (dated by TCRdb to between 2020 and 2021). Regarding the complete study: Samples from collaborators originated in the United States, Italy and Spain and spanned both the acute and convalescent phases of COVID-19. The prospective study material was composed of cDNA or gDNA derived from T cells, B-cell-depleted T cells, or PBMCs. Deeply sampled blood TCRbeta repertoires from subjects exposed to, actively infected with, or recovered from COVID-19 were included in the dataset. A freely available public database, intended as a resource for researchers studying the immune response to SARS-CoV-2, is where the repertoires were released. The samples were drawn from the first 160 participants of the ongoing ImmuneRACE study and from over 950 subjects provided by 6 global collaborators. Nearly every sample came with metadata listing a de-identified subject ID, COVID-19 status, age in years and sex. Where available, HLA class I and class II types were taken from metadata supplied by the sample provider and were not determined by assay-based typing.

The immunoSEQ Assay, a bias-controlled multiplex PCR, was used to amplify TCRbeta CDR3 regions from genomic DNA. Per the original workflow: The number of nucleated cells in each sample was estimated from the amplification of reference gene primers within the assay. Sequence reads were collapsed and filtered to measure the absolute abundance of every unique TCRbeta CDR3 rearrangement. For each sample, productive Simpson clonality was calculated as the square root of Simpson's diversity index over productive rearrangements. The clones in this table, taken by TCRdb from immuneACCESS, are in-frame only. Not every clone is retained; where verified, under half of the shortfall comes from an unresolved V gene, and the cause of the rest is unknown. That table gives V, J and clone size, and the DNA gave D and trimming. This sample comprises about 180,000 clones, nearly 90% of them detected only once. The ten largest clones take up roughly 2% of the sample.

What the study reported, not specific to this receptor: The quantity of clinical and demographic metadata differed by source and by participant and was supplied without curation.

According to the germline V gene (reference sequence), CDR1 reads LNHNV and CDR2 reads YYDKDF. V is trimmed back by 2 bases and J by 10 bases, and the junction contains 3 bases that no gene match accounts for. From cysteine to phenylalanine, the CDR3 is 12 amino acids long. The only DNA kept is the CDR3, 36 bases in frame from the first base. A second Seattle source provided samples from volunteer blood donors who had recovered from COVID-19. The collaborating institutions used their own protocols to collect whole blood in K2EDTA tubes. For TCRbeta analysis, collaborators shipped samples as frozen whole blood, isolated PBMCs, or DNA extracted from either of those sample types.

Sequenced material: peripheral blood. The rearranged chain carries TRBV15 and TRBJ1-2; the junction holds 8 bases that match TRBD1. This clonotype was sampled from a man aged 18 to 29 who had recovered from COVID-19. The CDR3: CATSRRTGYYTF. The bases are TGTGCCACCAGCAGAAGGACAGGGTACTACACCTTC.